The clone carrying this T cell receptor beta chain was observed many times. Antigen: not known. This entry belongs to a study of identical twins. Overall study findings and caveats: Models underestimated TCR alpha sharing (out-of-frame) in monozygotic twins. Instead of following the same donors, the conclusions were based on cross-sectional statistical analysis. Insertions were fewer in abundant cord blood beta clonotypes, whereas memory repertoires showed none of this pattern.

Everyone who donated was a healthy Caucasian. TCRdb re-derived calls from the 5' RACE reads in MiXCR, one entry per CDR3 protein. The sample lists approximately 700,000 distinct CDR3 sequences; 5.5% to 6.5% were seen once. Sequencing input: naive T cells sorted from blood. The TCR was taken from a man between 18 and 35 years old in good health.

For the CDR3, the DNA is TGTGCCTGGACGAGCGGGAGGTTCACAGATACGCAGTATTTT. The encoded protein is CAWTSGRFTDTQYF. The rearrangement uses TRBV30 and TRBJ2-3, with 9 bases fitting TRBD2. The CDR3 totals 14 residues. Germline-derived CDR1 and CDR2 are GTSNPN and SVGIG (reference sequence). The J segment lost 2 bases and the V segment lost 4 bases, leaving 4 bases of the junction unmatched.